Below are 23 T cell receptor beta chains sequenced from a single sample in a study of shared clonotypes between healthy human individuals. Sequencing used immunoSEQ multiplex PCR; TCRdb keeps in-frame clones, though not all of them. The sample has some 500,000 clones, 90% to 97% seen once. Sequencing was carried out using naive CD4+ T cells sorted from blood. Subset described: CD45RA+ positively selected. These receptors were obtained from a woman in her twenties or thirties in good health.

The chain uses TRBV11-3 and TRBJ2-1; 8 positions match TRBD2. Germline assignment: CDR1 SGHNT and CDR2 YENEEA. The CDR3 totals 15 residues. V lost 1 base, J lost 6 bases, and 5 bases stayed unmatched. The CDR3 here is CASSLVLAGFNEQFF. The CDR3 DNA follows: TGTGCCAGCAGCTTAGTCCTAGCGGGTTTCAATGAGCAGTTCTTC. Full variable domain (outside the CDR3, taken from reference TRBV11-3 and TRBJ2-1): EAGVVQSPRYKIIEKKQPVAFWCNPISGHNTLYWYLQNLGQGPELLIRYENEEAVDDSQLPKDRFSAERLKGVDSTLKIQPAELGDSAVYLCASSLVLAGFNEQFFGPGTRLTVL.

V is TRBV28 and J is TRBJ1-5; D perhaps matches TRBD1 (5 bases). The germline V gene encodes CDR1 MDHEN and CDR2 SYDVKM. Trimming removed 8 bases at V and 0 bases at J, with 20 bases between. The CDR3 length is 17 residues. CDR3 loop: CASRTHLGGYSNQPQHF. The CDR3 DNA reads TGTGCCAGCCGCACACATTTGGGGGGGTATAGCAATCAGCCCCAGCATTTT.

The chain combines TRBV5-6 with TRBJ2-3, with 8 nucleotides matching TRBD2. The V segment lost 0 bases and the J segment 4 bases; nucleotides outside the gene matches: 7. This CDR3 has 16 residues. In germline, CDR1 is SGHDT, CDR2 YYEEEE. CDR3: CASSLGAGGMSDTQYF. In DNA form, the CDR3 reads TGTGCCAGCAGCTTGGGTGCGGGAGGAATGTCAGATACGCAGTATTTT.

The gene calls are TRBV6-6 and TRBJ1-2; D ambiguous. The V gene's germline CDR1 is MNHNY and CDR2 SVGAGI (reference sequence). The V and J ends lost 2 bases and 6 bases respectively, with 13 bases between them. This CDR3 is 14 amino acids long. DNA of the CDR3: TGTGCCAGCAGTTACAGGGAATTGAGAAATGGCTACACCTTC. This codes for CASSYRELRNGYTF.

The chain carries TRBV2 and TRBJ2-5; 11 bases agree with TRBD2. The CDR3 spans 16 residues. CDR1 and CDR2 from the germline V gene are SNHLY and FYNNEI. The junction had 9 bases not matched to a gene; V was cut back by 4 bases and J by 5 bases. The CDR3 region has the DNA TGTGCCAGCAGTGCTACTAGCGGGAGAGGTTTGGAGACCCAGTACTTC. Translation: CASSATSGRGLETQYF.

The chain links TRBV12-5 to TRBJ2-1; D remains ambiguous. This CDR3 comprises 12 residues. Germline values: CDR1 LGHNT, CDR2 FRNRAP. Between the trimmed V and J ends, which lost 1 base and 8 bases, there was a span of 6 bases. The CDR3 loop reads CASGLEGYEQFF. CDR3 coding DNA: TGTGCTAGTGGTTTGGAGGGTTATGAGCAGTTCTTC.

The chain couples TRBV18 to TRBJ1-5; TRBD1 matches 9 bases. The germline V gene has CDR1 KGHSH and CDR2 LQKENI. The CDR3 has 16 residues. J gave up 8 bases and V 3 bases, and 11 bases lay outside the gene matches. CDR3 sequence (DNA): TGTGCCAGCTCACCGACAGGGGGAGGAATGTTGGAGCCCCAGCATTTT. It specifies CASSPTGGGMLEPQHF.

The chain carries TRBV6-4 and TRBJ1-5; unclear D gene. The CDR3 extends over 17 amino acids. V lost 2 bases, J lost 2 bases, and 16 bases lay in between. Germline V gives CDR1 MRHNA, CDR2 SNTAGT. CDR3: CASSDPGSLRGNQPQHF. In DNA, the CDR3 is TGTGCCAGCAGTGACCCGGGCAGCCTAAGGGGCAATCAGCCCCAGCATTTT.

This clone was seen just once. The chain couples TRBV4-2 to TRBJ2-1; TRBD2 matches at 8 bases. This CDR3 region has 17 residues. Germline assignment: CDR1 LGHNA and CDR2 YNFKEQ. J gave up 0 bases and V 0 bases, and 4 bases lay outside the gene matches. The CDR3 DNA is TGTGCCAGCAGCCAAGATATAGCGGGGCCCTCCTACAATGAGCAGTTCTTC. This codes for CASSQDIAGPSYNEQFF.

CDR3 sequence: CASSFKGRSYQPQHF. The DNA of the CDR3 is TGTGCCAGCAGTTTTAAGGGGCGATCTTATCAGCCCCAGCATTTT. The rearrangement joins TRBV27 to TRBJ1-5, with D possibly being TRBD1 (5 bases). The CDR3 loop spans 15 amino acids. Germline V gene sequence: CDR1 MNHEY, CDR2 SMNVEV (reference sequence). Trimming took 3 bases from V and 5 from J, leaving 14 bases between them.

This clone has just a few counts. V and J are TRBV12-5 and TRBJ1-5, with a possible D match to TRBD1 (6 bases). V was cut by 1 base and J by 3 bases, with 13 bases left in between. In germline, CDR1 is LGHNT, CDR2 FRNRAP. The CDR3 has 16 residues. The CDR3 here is CASGLETTGFNQPQHF. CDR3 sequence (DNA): TGTGCTAGTGGTTTGGAGACTACAGGGTTCAATCAGCCCCAGCATTTT.

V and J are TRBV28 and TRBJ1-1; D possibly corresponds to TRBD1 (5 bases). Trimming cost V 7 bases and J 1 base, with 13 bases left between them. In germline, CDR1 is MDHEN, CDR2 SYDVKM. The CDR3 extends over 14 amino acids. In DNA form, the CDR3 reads TGTGCCAGCACTAGGGGCGGAGGGAACACTGAAGCTTTCTTT. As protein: CASTRGGGNTEAFF.

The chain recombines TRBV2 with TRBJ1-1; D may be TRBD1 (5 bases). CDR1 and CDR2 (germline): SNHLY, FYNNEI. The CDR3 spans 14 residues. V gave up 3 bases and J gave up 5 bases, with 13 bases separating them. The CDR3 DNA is TGTGCCAGCAGTGATTGGGCAGGGAAGACTGAAGCTTTCTTT. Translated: CASSDWAGKTEAFF.

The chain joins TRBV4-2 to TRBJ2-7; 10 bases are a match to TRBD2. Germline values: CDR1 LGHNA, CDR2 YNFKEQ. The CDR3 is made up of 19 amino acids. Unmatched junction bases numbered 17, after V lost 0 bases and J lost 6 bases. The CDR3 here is CASSQDRVLAGRSGVEQYF. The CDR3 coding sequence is TGTGCCAGCAGCCAAGATCGAGTACTAGCGGGAAGATCGGGGGTCGAGCAGTACTTC.

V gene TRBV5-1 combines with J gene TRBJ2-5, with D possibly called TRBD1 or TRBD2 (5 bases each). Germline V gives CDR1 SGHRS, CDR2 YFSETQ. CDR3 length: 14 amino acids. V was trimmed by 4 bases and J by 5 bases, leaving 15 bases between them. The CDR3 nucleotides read TGCGCCAGCAGCACCAGGGCCGGCGGGGAGACCCAGTACTTC. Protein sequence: CASSTRAGGETQYF.

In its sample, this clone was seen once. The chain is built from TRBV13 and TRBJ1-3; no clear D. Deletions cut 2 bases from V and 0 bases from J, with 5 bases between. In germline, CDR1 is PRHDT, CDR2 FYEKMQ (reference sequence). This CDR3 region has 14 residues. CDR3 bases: TGTGCCAGCAGCTTACAAGACTCTGGAAACACCATATATTTT. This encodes CASSLQDSGNTIYF.

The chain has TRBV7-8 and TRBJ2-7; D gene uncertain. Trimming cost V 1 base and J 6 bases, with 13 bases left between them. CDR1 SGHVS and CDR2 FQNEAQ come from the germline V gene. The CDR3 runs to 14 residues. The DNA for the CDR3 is TGTGCCAGCAGCTTAGAGGTGACCTTGGGCGAGCAGTACTTC. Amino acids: CASSLEVTLGEQYF. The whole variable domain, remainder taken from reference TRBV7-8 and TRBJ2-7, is GAGVSQSPRYKVAKRGQDVALRCDPISGHVSLFWYQQALGQGPEFLTYFQNEAQLDKSGLPSDRFFAERPEGSVSTLKIQRTQQEDSAVYLCASSLEVTLGEQYFGPGTRLTVT.

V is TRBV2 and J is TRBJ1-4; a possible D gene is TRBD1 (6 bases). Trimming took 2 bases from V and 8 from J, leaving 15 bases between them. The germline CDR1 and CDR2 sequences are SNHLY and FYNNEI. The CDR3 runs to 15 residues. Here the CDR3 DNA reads TGTGCCAGCAGTGAATTACGCAGGGGAGGAGAAAAACTGTTTTTT. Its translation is CASSELRRGGEKLFF.

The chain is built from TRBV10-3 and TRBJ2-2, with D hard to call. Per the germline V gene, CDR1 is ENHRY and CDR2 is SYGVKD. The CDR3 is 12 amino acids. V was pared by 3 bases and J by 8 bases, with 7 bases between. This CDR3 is CAISEYQGELFF. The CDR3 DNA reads TGTGCCATCAGTGAATACCAGGGGGAGCTGTTTTTT.

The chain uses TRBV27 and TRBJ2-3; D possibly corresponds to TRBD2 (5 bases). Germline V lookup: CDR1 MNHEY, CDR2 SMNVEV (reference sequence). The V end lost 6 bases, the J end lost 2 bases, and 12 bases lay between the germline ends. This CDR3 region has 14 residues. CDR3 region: CASSKDGLTDTQYF. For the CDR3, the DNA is TGTGCCAGCAGCAAGGACGGACTCACAGATACGCAGTATTTT.

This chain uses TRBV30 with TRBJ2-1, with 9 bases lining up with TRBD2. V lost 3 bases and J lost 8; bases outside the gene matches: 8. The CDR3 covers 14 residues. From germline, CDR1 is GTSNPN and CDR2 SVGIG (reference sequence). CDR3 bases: TGTGCCTGGAGGCTAGCGGGATTGAAGTATGAGCAGTTCTTC. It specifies CAWRLAGLKYEQFF. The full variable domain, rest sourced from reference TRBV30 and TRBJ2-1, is SQTIHQWPATLVQPVGSPLSLECTVEGTSNPNLYWYRQAAGRGLQLLFYSVGIGQISSEVPQNLSASRPQDRQFILSSKKLLLSDSGFYLCAWRLAGLKYEQFFGPGTRLTVL.

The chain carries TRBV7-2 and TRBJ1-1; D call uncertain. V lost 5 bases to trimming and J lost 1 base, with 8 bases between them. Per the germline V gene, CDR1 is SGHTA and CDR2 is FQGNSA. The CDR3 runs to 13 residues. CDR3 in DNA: TGTGCCAGCAGCCGTTCAGGGAACACTGAAGCTTTCTTT. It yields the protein CASSRSGNTEAFF.

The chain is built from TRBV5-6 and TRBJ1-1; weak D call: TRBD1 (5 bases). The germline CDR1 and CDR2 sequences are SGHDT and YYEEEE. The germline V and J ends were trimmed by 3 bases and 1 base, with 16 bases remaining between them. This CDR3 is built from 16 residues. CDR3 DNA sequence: TGTGCCAGCAGCTCCCACGGGGGTCTATGGAACACTGAAGCTTTCTTT. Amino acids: CASSSHGGLWNTEAFF. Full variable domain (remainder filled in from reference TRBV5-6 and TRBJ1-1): DAGVTQSPTHLIKTRGQQVTLRCSPKSGHDTVSWYQQALGQGPQFIFQYYEEEERQRGNFPDRFSGHQFPNYSSELNVNALLLGDSALYLCASSSHGGLWNTEAFFGQGTRLTVV.